Each of the 22 T cell receptor beta chains below was sequenced from the same sample in a study of PD-1 blockade in mismatch repair-deficient tumors. Profiled with immunoSEQ multiplex PCR; TCRdb holds only in-frame clones, not every one. The sample holds 120,000 or so clones; more than 85% are singletons and the top ten take approximately 15%. The starting material was peripheral blood, obtained 44 weeks after starting pembrolizumab. The receptor set was obtained from an adult with mismatch repair-deficient cancer.

This sequence joins TRBV6-4 and TRBJ2-7; the D is unclear. Germline V gene data show CDR1 as MRHNA and CDR2 as SNTAGT. The CDR3 loop spans 18 amino acids. V lost 0 bases and J lost 4, with 22 bases in between. The CDR3 reads CASSDSQNGDPTKYEQYF. DNA of the CDR3: TGTGCCAGCAGTGACTCACAAAACGGTGACCCGACAAAATACGAGCAGTACTTC.

The CDR3 protein is CASRTAIDTTSGRTYNEQFF. The CDR3 nucleotides read TGTGCCAGCAGGACAGCCATTGATACGACTAGCGGGAGAACCTACAATGAGCAGTTCTTC. The chain is built from TRBV27 and TRBJ2-1, with TRBD2 matching 12 bases. With 6 bases clipped from V and 2 bases from J, the junction kept 17 bases outside the gene matches. CDR3 length equals 20 residues. CDR1 is MNHEY, CDR2 SMNVEV, per germline (reference sequence).

This chain uses TRBV16 with TRBJ2-1, with D possibly matching TRBD2 (6 bases). Germline loops: CDR1 KGHSY, CDR2 FQNENV. Trimming took 3 bases from V and 9 from J, leaving 18 bases between them. The CDR3 is 15 residues long. The CDR3: CASSHSGLGSGEQFF. CDR3 sequence (DNA): TGTGCCAGCAGCCACAGCGGGCTGGGGTCAGGTGAGCAGTTCTTC.

The chain links TRBV5-1 to TRBJ2-7; 8 bases are a match to TRBD2. This CDR3 has 17 amino acids. V lost 4 bases and J lost 4; bases outside the gene matches: 16. Germline loops: CDR1 SGHRS, CDR2 YFSETQ. The CDR3 reads CASSPRASGREIYEQYF. CDR3 nucleotide sequence: TGCGCCAGCAGCCCGAGGGCTAGCGGGCGAGAGATTTACGAGCAGTACTTC.

The chain has TRBV29-1 and TRBJ2-3; 10 bases are a match to TRBD2. With V trimmed by 7 bases and J by 2 bases, 9 bases remained unmatched. Germline V CDR1 and CDR2: SQVTM, ANQGSEA. The length of the CDR3 is 15 residues. In DNA form, the CDR3 reads TGCAGCGCGCAATACAGCGGGAGGGTCACAGATACGCAGTATTTT. This codes for CSAQYSGRVTDTQYF.

A single count supports this clone. The V and J genes are TRBV27 and TRBJ2-1; D ambiguous. CDR3 size: 15 residues. Trimming took 3 bases from V and 7 from J, leaving 16 bases between them. CDR1 MNHEY and CDR2 SMNVEV come from the germline V gene (reference sequence). In DNA, the CDR3 is TGTGCCAGCAGTTTCGGGCCCCCCGGTCGGAATGAGCAGTTCTTC. Its translation: CASSFGPPGRNEQFF.

This sequence joins TRBV30 and TRBJ1-1; a possible D gene is TRBD1 (6 bases). This CDR3 has 15 residues. V was shortened by 0 bases and J by 1 base, with 12 bases between the two germline ends. In germline, CDR1 is GTSNPN, CDR2 SVGIG (reference sequence). The CDR3 reads CAWSVRGRGNTEAFF. Written as DNA, the CDR3 is TGTGCCTGGAGTGTACGGGGCAGGGGGAACACTGAAGCTTTCTTT.

This chain links TRBV5-1 with TRBJ2-7; D is unresolved. Trimming pared 0 bases from V and 5 bases from J, leaving 18 bases between. Germline loops: CDR1 SGHRS, CDR2 YFSETQ. The CDR3 spans 16 residues. The CDR3 nucleotides are TGCGCCAGCAGCTTGGCCCTGGGCCCCGAAGGCCACGAGCAGTACTTC. It yields the protein CASSLALGPEGHEQYF.

The genes are TRBV14 and TRBJ2-3, with 14 bases matching TRBD2. Germline CDR1 reads SGHDN; CDR2 reads FVKESK. V shed 5 bases, J shed 0 bases, and the junction held 13 bases outside the gene matches. This CDR3 region has 20 residues. The chain's CDR3 is CASSVRTSGRHYTSTDTQYF. CDR3 nucleotides: TGTGCCAGCAGCGTACGGACTAGCGGGAGGCACTATACTAGCACAGATACGCAGTATTTT.

This clone appeared once. This rearrangement joins TRBV5-1 to TRBJ1-5, with D tentatively TRBD1 (5 bases). Trimming removed 3 bases from V and 1 base from J, with 8 bases in between. The CDR3 contains 14 residues. Per the germline V gene, CDR1 is SGHRS and CDR2 is YFSETQ. The CDR3 nucleotides are TGCGCCAGCAGCTACGGGGACAGCAATCAGCCCCAGCATTTT. Residues: CASSYGDSNQPQHF.

V is TRBV29-1 and J is TRBJ2-5, with D tentatively TRBD2 (5 bases). The CDR3 totals 12 residues. Trimming shortened V by 7 bases and J by 2 bases, and 11 bases separated the two germline ends. Per germline, CDR1 SQVTM and CDR2 ANQGSEA. CDR3 sequence: CSAATGQETQYF. CDR3 nucleotides: TGCAGCGCCGCGACGGGACAAGAGACCCAGTACTTC. Full variable domain (remainder filled in from reference TRBV29-1 and TRBJ2-5): SAVISQKPSRDICQRGTSLTIQCQVDSQVTMMFWYRQQPGQSLTLIATANQGSEATYESGFVIDKFPISRPNLTFSTLTVSNMSPEDSSIYLCSAATGQETQYFGPGTRLLVL.

This chain connects TRBV10-3 to TRBJ2-1; D not certain. Germline V CDR1 and CDR2: ENHRY, SYGVKD. With 6 bases removed from V and 7 bases from J, the gap between germline ends came to 13 bases. This CDR3 comprises 13 residues. This CDR3 is CAIRTSLGNEQFF. Written as DNA, the CDR3 is TGTGCCATCAGGACGTCCCTCGGGAATGAGCAGTTCTTC.

V and J are TRBV28 and TRBJ1-4; D is undetermined. The CDR3 runs to 14 residues. Trimming took off 5 bases at V and 6 bases at J, with 13 bases between the two ends. Germline V lookup: CDR1 MDHEN, CDR2 SYDVKM. The CDR3 region has the DNA TGTGCCAGCAGTCCCCCCCCTTTTGATGAAAAACTGTTTTTT. Amino acids: CASSPPPFDEKLFF.

There are a few counts of this clone. The rearrangement uses TRBV29-1 and TRBJ2-2; D is possibly TRBD2 (6 bases). V lost 7 bases, J lost 1 base, and 10 bases lay in between. The CDR3 loop spans 13 amino acids. Germline V gene lookup returns CDR1 SQVTM and CDR2 ANQGSEA. The CDR3 sequence is CSGSGENTGELFF. CDR3 in DNA: TGCAGCGGTAGCGGTGAGAACACCGGGGAGCTGTTTTTT.

The chain employs TRBV7-9 and TRBJ2-5; 9 bases match TRBD1. This CDR3 is 16 amino acids long. Germline CDR1 reads SEHNR; CDR2 reads FQNEAQ (reference sequence). The junction had 8 bases not matched to a gene; V was cut back by 1 base and J by 5 bases. The CDR3 protein is CASSLGGQGNLETQYF. The CDR3 DNA reads TGTGCCAGCAGCTTAGGGGGACAGGGCAATTTGGAGACCCAGTACTTC.

The chain employs TRBV18 and TRBJ2-1, with a possible D match to TRBD2 (6 bases). This CDR3 contains 16 residues. Trimming left V 3 bases short and J 5 bases short, with 17 bases between. Germline CDR1 KGHSH, CDR2 LQKENI. CDR3 DNA sequence: TGTGCCAGCTCACCGGAACCAACTAGCAGAAACAATGAGCAGTTCTTC. It yields the protein CASSPEPTSRNNEQFF.

This clone turned up a few times. The chain employs TRBV4-3 and TRBJ2-7; D remains ambiguous. Germline CDR1 reads LGHNA; CDR2 reads YSLEER. The CDR3 consists of 13 residues. Deletions cut 1 base from V and 4 bases from J, with 8 bases between. CDR3 sequence: CASSQVDGYEQYF. The CDR3 DNA follows: TGCGCCAGCAGCCAAGTCGACGGGTACGAGCAGTACTTC.

This clone was counted only a few times. This sequence joins TRBV29-1 and TRBJ2-2; unclear D gene. The CDR3 is 13 residues long. The ends were cut back, 2 bases at V and 0 bases at J, with 4 bases in the middle. CDR1 is SQVTM, CDR2 ANQGSEA, per germline. The CDR3 sequence is CSVELPNTGELFF. The CDR3 DNA reads as TGCAGCGTTGAATTGCCGAACACCGGGGAGCTGTTTTTT.

The chain combines TRBV5-8 with TRBJ2-7, with TRBD2 matching 8 bases. Trimming cost V 5 bases and J 3 bases; bases outside gene matches: 10. Germline loops: CDR1 SGHTS, CDR2 YDEGEE. The CDR3 extends over 15 amino acids. Here the CDR3 reads CASRRSRGGYYEQYF. CDR3 in DNA: TGTGCCAGCAGACGATCACGCGGGGGGTACTACGAGCAGTACTTC.

This chain connects TRBV6-5 to TRBJ1-4; 10 bases map to TRBD1. The V gene end was trimmed by 0 bases and the J gene end by 8 bases; junction bases not matched to a gene: 3. Germline values: CDR1 MNHEY, CDR2 SVGAGI. This CDR3 has 15 residues. CDR3 DNA: TGTGCCAGCAGTTACTCCGGGACAGGGGACGAAAAACTGTTTTTT. Protein sequence: CASSYSGTGDEKLFF.

The chain links TRBV30 to TRBJ2-7; D may be TRBD1 (5 bases). The germline V and J ends were trimmed by 7 bases and 3 bases, with 16 bases remaining between them. The CDR3 covers 13 residues. CDR1 GTSNPN and CDR2 SVGIG come from the germline V gene (reference sequence). For the CDR3, the DNA is TGTGCCTCCTTAGCACAGGAAGACTACGAGCAGTACTTC. It encodes CASLAQEDYEQYF.

The chain uses TRBV7-3 and TRBJ2-3; TRBD2 matches at 7 bases. The V and J ends lost 3 bases and 4 bases, in that order; junction bases with no gene match: 7. Germline CDR1 and CDR2: SGHTA and FQGTGA. This CDR3 has 15 residues. CDR3 bases: TGTGCCAGCAGCTTGCGAGGGAGGGCCCCAGATACGCAGTATTTT. This gives the protein CASSLRGRAPDTQYF.